The 22 T cell receptor beta chains below come from one sample, sequenced in a study of OX40 agonist ivuxolimab in advanced cancers. Data came from immunoSEQ multiplex PCR; TCRdb stores just in-frame clones and leaves some out. Found here are 30,000 to 45,000 clones, 74% of them singletons; the top ten hold around 20%. The sequencing here drew on CD4+ or CD8+ T cells sorted from blood, taken in a trial of the OX40 agonist ivuxolimab. These receptors were collected from an adult with an advanced solid tumor such as melanoma, head and neck, liver or kidney cancer.

The V gene is TRBV5-1, the J gene TRBJ2-3; 7 nucleotides align to TRBD2. The CDR3 contains 14 residues. Germline values: CDR1 SGHRS, CDR2 YFSETQ. V was clipped by 5 bases and J by 2 bases; unmatched bases: 5. The CDR3 reads CASRSGGTTDTQYF. The CDR3 DNA sequence: TGCGCCAGCAGGTCGGGGGGAACCACAGATACGCAGTATTTT.

The chain carries TRBV5-1 and TRBJ2-5, with 12 bases aligning to TRBD1. CDR3 length equals 17 residues. The V segment lost 0 bases and the J segment 3 bases; nucleotides outside the gene matches: 6. Per germline, CDR1 SGHRS and CDR2 YFSETQ. The CDR3 DNA is TGCGCCAGCAGCTTGGGCAAGGGACAGGGGGCGAAAGAGACCCAGTACTTC. Translated, it gives CASSLGKGQGAKETQYF.

The chain has TRBV9 and TRBJ1-5; a weak D match, TRBD1 (5 bases). The CDR3 is 15 amino acids. CDR1 and CDR2 (germline): SGDLS, YYNGEE. V lost 4 bases and J 1 base, leaving 12 bases between the germline ends. This CDR3 is CASSPSGGSNQPQHF. Here the CDR3 DNA reads TGTGCCAGCAGCCCCTCCGGGGGAAGCAATCAGCCCCAGCATTTT.

This clone turned up a few times. The chain recombines TRBV7-9 with TRBJ1-2, with 9 bases that match TRBD1. The V gene's germline CDR1 is SEHNR and CDR2 FQNEAQ (reference sequence). Losses at the gene ends were 5 bases for V and 4 bases for J; bases not matched to a gene: 5. The CDR3 totals 14 residues. This chain's CDR3 is CASSPGQGPYGYTF. DNA of the CDR3: TGTGCCAGCAGCCCAGGACAGGGGCCCTATGGCTACACCTTC.

This rearrangement joins TRBV5-5 to TRBJ1-5; D is possibly TRBD1 (6 bases). Per the germline V gene, CDR1 is SGHKS and CDR2 is YYEKEE (reference sequence). The germline V and J ends were trimmed by 4 bases and 1 base, with 12 bases remaining between them. There are 15 residues in the CDR3. CDR3 bases: TGTGCCAGCAGCCGCACAGGGAGGAGCAATCAGCCCCAGCATTTT. Translated: CASSRTGRSNQPQHF. Variable domain in full (rest from reference TRBV5-5 and TRBJ1-5): DAGVTQSPTHLIKTRGQQVTLRCSPISGHKSVSWYQQVLGQGPQFIFQYYEKEERGRGNFPDRFSARQFPNYSSELNVNALLLGDSALYLCASSRTGRSNQPQHFGDGTRLSIL.

The rearrangement joins TRBV6-1 to TRBJ1-2, with 8 nucleotides matching TRBD1. This CDR3 has 13 residues. From germline, CDR1 is MNHNS and CDR2 SASEGT. V shed 6 bases, J shed 0 bases, and the junction held 0 bases outside the gene matches. The CDR3 here is CASRGQANYGYTF. CDR3 coding DNA: TGTGCCAGCAGGGGACAGGCTAACTATGGCTACACCTTC.

V gene TRBV4-1 combines with J gene TRBJ2-5; possibly TRBD1 or TRBD2 for D (5 bases each). The germline V gene has CDR1 MGHRA and CDR2 YSYEKL. The V end lost 3 bases, the J end lost 4 bases, and 15 bases lay between the germline ends. The CDR3 is 15 amino acids. The CDR3 nucleotides are TGCGCCAGCAGCCACTCCCCCCTCGGGGCAGAGACCCAGTACTTC. It specifies CASSHSPLGAETQYF.

The V and J genes are TRBV5-1 and TRBJ2-3, with D unresolved. V gave up 6 bases and J gave up 0 bases, with 11 bases separating them. Germline V gives CDR1 SGHRS, CDR2 YFSETQ. CDR3 length equals 14 residues. The CDR3 coding sequence is TGCGCCAGCAATCAGGCGTCTAGCACAGATACGCAGTATTTT. The encoded protein is CASNQASSTDTQYF.

The chain links TRBV5-4 to TRBJ2-7, with TRBD1 matching over 9 bases. The ends lost 4 bases at V and 0 bases at J; junction bases unmatched: 8. This CDR3 comprises 16 residues. CDR1 is SGHNT, CDR2 YYREEE, per germline (reference sequence). The CDR3 loop reads CASSRTGAASSYEQYF. CDR3 nucleotides: TGTGCCAGCAGCCGGACAGGGGCCGCGAGCTCCTACGAGCAGTACTTC.

V gene TRBV10-2 combines with J gene TRBJ1-5; D remains ambiguous. V dropped 4 bases and J dropped 3 bases, with 7 bases sitting between them. From germline, CDR1 is WSHSY and CDR2 SAAADI. The CDR3 extends over 13 amino acids. The chain's CDR3 is CASSATDNQPQHF. The CDR3 DNA sequence: TGCGCCAGCAGTGCGACGGACAATCAGCCCCAGCATTTT.

The chain carries TRBV15 and TRBJ2-7; D tentatively reads TRBD1 or TRBD2 (5 bases each). The CDR3 runs to 13 residues. Trimming stripped 9 bases from V and 2 bases from J, with 14 bases between. Per germline, CDR1 LNHNV and CDR2 YYDKDF (reference sequence). The CDR3 nucleotides read TGTGCCACTGCCCGTTGGGGGACCTACGAGCAGTACGTC. It encodes CATARWGTYEQYV.

In its sample, this clone was seen a few times. The CDR3: CASSVQGPYGYTF. The CDR3 region has the DNA TGTGCCAGCAGCGTGCAGGGACCTTATGGCTACACCTTC. The chain uses TRBV5-4 and TRBJ1-2; D perhaps matches TRBD1 (5 bases). The CDR3 is 13 amino acids. Looked up from germline, CDR1 is SGHNT and CDR2 is YYREEE (reference sequence). V shed 4 bases and J shed 5 bases, with 12 bases lying between them.

The chain links TRBV21-1 to TRBJ2-3. TRBV21-1 is listed as a pseudogene. This CDR3 is built from 14 residues. The CDR3 is CASSRKGFTDTQYF. CDR3 nucleotides: TGTGCCAGCAGCCGAAAAGGGTTCACAGATACGCAGTATTTT.

This clone occurred a few times. This chain connects TRBV5-1 to TRBJ2-5; 10 bases align to TRBD2. This CDR3 spans 15 amino acids. Germline CDR1 reads SGHRS; CDR2 reads YFSETQ. With 4 bases clipped from V and 5 bases from J, the junction kept 8 bases outside the gene matches. CDR3 region: CASSDLSGGSETQYF. CDR3 coding DNA: TGCGCCAGCAGCGACCTTAGCGGGGGGAGTGAGACCCAGTACTTC.

This chain uses TRBV18 with TRBJ1-1; D perhaps matches TRBD1 (6 bases). Germline CDR1 reads KGHSH; CDR2 reads LQKENI. The CDR3 totals 15 residues. V lost 0 bases, J lost 11 bases, and 19 bases lay in between. The chain's CDR3 is CASSPPGTSGERAFF. CDR3 DNA sequence: TGTGCCAGCTCACCACCCGGCACTTCAGGGGAACGGGCTTTCTTT. The variable domain in full, with the rest retrieved from reference TRBV18 and TRBJ1-1, is NAGVMQNPRHLVRRRGQEARLRCSPMKGHSHVYWYRQLPEEGLKFMVYLQKENIIDESGMPKERFSAEFPKEGPSILRIQQVVRGDSAAYFCASSPPGTSGERAFFGQGTRLTVV.

The V gene is TRBV30, the J gene TRBJ2-5, with TRBD1 as a possible D gene (6 bases). Germline values: CDR1 GTSNPN, CDR2 SVGIG (reference sequence). The CDR3 totals 13 residues. The germline V and J ends were trimmed by 4 bases and 5 bases, with 14 bases remaining between them. The CDR3 reads CAWTTGNWETQYF. The CDR3 region has the DNA TGTGCCTGGACTACAGGGAATTGGGAGACCCAGTACTTC.

The chain is built from TRBV10-3 and TRBJ1-2, with D unresolved. The germline V and J ends were trimmed by 7 bases and 4 bases, with 16 bases remaining between them. The CDR3 consists of 14 residues. The V gene's germline CDR1 is ENHRY and CDR2 SYGVKD. DNA of the CDR3: TGTGCCATCACCTCAGGTCCTACGACCTATGGCTACACCTTC. This translates into CAITSGPTTYGYTF.

This chain joins TRBV12-5 and TRBJ2-5; unclear D gene. The germline V gene has CDR1 LGHNT and CDR2 FRNRAP. Trimming took off 2 bases at V and 2 bases at J, with 6 bases between the two ends. The CDR3 is 13 residues long. Here the CDR3 DNA reads TGTGCTAGTGGTTTGTCAGGACAAGAGACCCAGTACTTC. Protein sequence: CASGLSGQETQYF. The full variable domain, its missing parts supplied by reference TRBV12-5 and TRBJ2-5, is DARVTQTPRHKVTEMGQEVTMRCQPILGHNTVFWYRQTMMQGLELLAYFRNRAPLDDSGMPKDRFSAEMPDATLATLKIQPSEPRDSAVYFCASGLSGQETQYFGPGTRLLVL.

The gene calls are TRBV6-1 and TRBJ1-2; 9 bases agree with TRBD1. V lost 2 bases, J lost 3 bases, and 7 bases stayed unmatched. Germline loops: CDR1 MNHNS, CDR2 SASEGT. The CDR3 loop spans 16 amino acids. CDR3: CASSESMGTGYYGYTF. Written as DNA, the CDR3 is TGTGCCAGCAGTGAAAGTATGGGGACAGGGTACTATGGCTACACCTTC.

The V gene is TRBV6-6, the J gene TRBJ1-1; 7 nucleotides agree with TRBD1. This CDR3 spans 12 amino acids. The germline V gene has CDR1 MNHNY and CDR2 SVGAGI (reference sequence). V shed 10 bases and J 6 bases; nucleotides not matched to a gene: 8. Written as DNA, the CDR3 is TGTGCCATCAACAGGGGTCGGGCTGAAGCTTTCTTT. It is translated as CAINRGRAEAFF.

The chain joins TRBV2 to TRBJ1-3, with a possible D match to TRBD1 (6 bases). This CDR3 is 16 amino acids long. Germline CDR1 SNHLY, CDR2 FYNNEI. Trimming took 8 bases from V and 0 from J, leaving 17 bases between them. The CDR3 loop is CASGRDIGFSGNTIYF. The DNA for the CDR3 is TGTGCCAGCGGCCGGGACATTGGATTCTCTGGAAACACCATATATTTT.

On this clone: Different DNA sequences within this sample yield the same CDR3. The chain is built from TRBV7-9 and TRBJ2-3; possibly TRBD1 for D (6 bases). Per germline, CDR1 SEHNR and CDR2 FQNEAQ (reference sequence). This CDR3 has 16 residues. Trimming took 6 bases from V and 3 from J, leaving 19 bases between them. The CDR3 reads CASSLGRGGRTDTQYF. CDR3 DNA: TGTGCCAGCAGTCTGGGTCGAGGGGGAAGAACAGATACGCAGTATTTT.